This T cell receptor beta chain was sequenced for a study of T cells in women clearing cervical HPV infection. About the study: Controls' single incident HPV16 infection cleared within 12 months without precancer.

This CDR3 has 14 residues. V was pared by 5 bases and J by 6 bases, with 17 bases between. Germline CDR1 is SGHAT and CDR2 is FQNNGV. The method was immunoSEQ multiplex PCR; TCRdb's version includes in-frame clones alone and lacks a portion of them. Here the sample table reports about 39,000 clones. For this clone: The read ends 3 residues shy of where the CDR3 ends; the end is completed using the germline J gene.

The chain links TRBV11-2 to TRBJ2-7; a weak D match, TRBD2 (6 bases). This receptor was taken from a woman between 18 and 75 years old with a cervical HPV16 infection that either progressed to CIN3+ or cleared (not recorded which). Source material: blood buffy coat. The CDR3 region is CASSRDARGFEQYF. CDR3 DNA, as far as it was read: TGTGCCAGCAGCCGGGACGCACGGGGGTTCGAG.